This entry describes one T cell receptor beta chain. Its antigen is still unknown. This sample was included in a study of cytomegalovirus exposure and HLA in healthy donors. The wider study: A later analysis reported the 130 or so validation repertoires used the same platform as the 666 first-cohort repertoires. Points from the study as a whole: The classifier, whose performance was assessed in both the original and validation cohorts, reportedly diagnosed cytomegalovirus status with high specificity and sensitivity. Most TCR sequences were rare, but some public TCRs occurred in many donors.

The CDR3 has 12 amino acids. Trimming cost V 4 bases and J 3 bases, with 6 bases left between them. CDR1 is MGHDK and CDR2 is SYGVNS in the germline V gene. Generated by immunoSEQ multiplex PCR, the TCRdb table keeps only in-frame clones and is missing some. Here the sample spans 50,000 to 65,000 clones, around 90% being singletons. The rearrangement links TRBV25-1 to TRBJ1-2; D remains ambiguous. Sequencing was performed on PBMCs. The clonotype was recovered from a woman aged 18-30 years in good health and CMV-seropositive. The CDR3 region is CASSARDYGYTF. DNA of the CDR3: TGTGCCAGCAGTGCCCGGGACTATGGCTACACCTTC.